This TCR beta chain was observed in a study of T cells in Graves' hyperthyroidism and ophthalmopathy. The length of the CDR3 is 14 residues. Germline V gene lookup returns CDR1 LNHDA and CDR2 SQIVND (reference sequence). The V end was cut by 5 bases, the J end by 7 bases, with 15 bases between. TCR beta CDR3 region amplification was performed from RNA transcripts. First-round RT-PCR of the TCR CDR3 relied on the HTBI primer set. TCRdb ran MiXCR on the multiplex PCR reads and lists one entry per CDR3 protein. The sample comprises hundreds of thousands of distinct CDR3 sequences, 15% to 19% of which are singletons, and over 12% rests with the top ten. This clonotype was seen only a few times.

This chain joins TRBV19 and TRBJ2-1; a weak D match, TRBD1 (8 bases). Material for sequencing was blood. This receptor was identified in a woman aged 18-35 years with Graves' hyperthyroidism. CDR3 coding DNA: TGTGCCAGTAGTGGAAACAGGGGGGGGAATGAGCAGTTCTTC. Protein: CASSGNRGGNEQFF.